This TCR beta chain was obtained from a study of control samples from healthy donors and cancer patients. There are a few counts of this clone. V was cut by 3 bases and J by 0 bases, with 13 bases left in between. There are 16 residues in the CDR3. From germline, CDR1 is LNHDA and CDR2 SQIVND (reference sequence). Libraries were prepared by immunoSEQ multiplex PCR; TCRdb keeps only in-frame clonotypes and omits some of them. This table has over 50,000 clones, approximately 95% appearing once. J is TRBJ2-3 and V is TRBV19; D is perhaps TRBD1 (5 bases). This TCR came from a woman younger than 35 in good health. Sequencing was carried out using blood. As DNA, the CDR3 is TGTGCCAGTAGTATGGAGACAGAATTTAGCACAGATACGCAGTATTTT. Translation gives CASSMETEFSTDTQYF.